This T cell receptor (beta chain) was retrieved from a study of cytomegalovirus exposure and HLA in healthy donors. Study-level points and caveats: When the data were analyzed later, several of the most significant clusters appeared to be linked to common viral pathogens. Later on, an analysis tied 15,000 to 20,000 TCR beta sequences to HLA alleles at 0.05 false discovery rate. The authors reported that TCR beta sequences could predict HLA-A and HLA-B alleles. These predictions were accurate for most subjects in the first cohort. CMV antigen specificity was confirmed in vitro for three CMV-associated chains.

This PCR relied on a set of 60 Vbeta primers and 13 Jbeta primers. TCRdb keeps only in-frame clones here, not all; method: immunoSEQ multiplex PCR. In the table there are 100,000 to 150,000 clones, roughly three quarters of which are singletons. The sample holds a few counts of this clone. Its antigen is unknown. Specimen: PBMCs. The receptor's source is a woman in her thirties or forties in good health and CMV-seronegative.

The CDR3 region has the DNA TGTGCCAGCAGCATTGGGACACTTGATTATAATTCACCCCTCCACTTT. It translates to CASSIGTLDYNSPLHF. The V and J genes are TRBV28 and TRBJ1-6; D is perhaps TRBD1 (6 bases). The V and J ends lost 6 bases and 4 bases respectively, with 16 bases between them. CDR1 is MDHEN, CDR2 SYDVKM, per germline. The CDR3 runs to 16 residues.